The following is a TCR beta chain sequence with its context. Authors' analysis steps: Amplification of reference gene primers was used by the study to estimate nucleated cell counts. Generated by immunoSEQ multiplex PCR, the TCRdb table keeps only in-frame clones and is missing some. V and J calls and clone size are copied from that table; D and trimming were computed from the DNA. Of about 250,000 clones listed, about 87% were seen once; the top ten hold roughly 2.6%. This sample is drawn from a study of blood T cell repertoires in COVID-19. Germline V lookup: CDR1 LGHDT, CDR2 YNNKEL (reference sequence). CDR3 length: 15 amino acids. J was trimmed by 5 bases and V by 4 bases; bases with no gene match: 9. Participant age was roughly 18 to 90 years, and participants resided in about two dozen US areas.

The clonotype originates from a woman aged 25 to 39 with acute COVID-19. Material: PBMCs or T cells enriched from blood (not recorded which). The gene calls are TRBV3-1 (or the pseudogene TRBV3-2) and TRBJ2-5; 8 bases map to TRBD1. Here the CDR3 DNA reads TGTGCCAGCAGCCTAGGGACAGGCGAAAGGGAGACCCAGTACTTC. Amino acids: CASSLGTGERETQYF.